This T cell receptor (beta chain) was recovered during a study of blood T cells in healthy people across ages. A few counts support this clonotype. Sample-barcoded 5' priming and a J-beta primer mix drove a second PCR of roughly 6 to 12 cycles. Any given sample supplied a minimum of 3 million CDR3-containing paired-end reads. From the 5' RACE reads, TCRdb called clonotypes with MiXCR, one entry per CDR3 protein. The sample carries 1 million to 1.2 million distinct CDR3 sequences, more than 30% recorded once. Sequences were obtained from blood. The receptor was isolated from a man aged 18 to 30 in good health.

DNA for the CDR3: TGTGCCAGCAGCTTGGAGGGCCTATCGGGGACCCAGTACTTC. Residues: CASSLEGLSGTQYF. V and J are TRBV5-5 and TRBJ2-5; D is uncertain. The V gene lost 0 bases and the J gene lost 7 bases, with 13 bases spanning the gap. Germline CDR1 is SGHKS and CDR2 is YYEKEE (reference sequence). This CDR3 comprises 14 residues.